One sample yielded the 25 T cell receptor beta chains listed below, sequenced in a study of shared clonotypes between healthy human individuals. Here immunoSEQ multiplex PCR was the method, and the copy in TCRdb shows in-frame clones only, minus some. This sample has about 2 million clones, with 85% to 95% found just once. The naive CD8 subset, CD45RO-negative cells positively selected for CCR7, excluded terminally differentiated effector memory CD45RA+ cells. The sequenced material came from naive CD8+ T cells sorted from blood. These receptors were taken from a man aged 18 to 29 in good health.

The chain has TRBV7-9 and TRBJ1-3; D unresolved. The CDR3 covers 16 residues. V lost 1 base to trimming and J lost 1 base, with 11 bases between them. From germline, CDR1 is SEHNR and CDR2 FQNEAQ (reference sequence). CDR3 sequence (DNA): TGTGCCAGCAGCTTAGTGGCAGGCAGGTCTGGAAACACCATATATTTT. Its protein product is CASSLVAGRSGNTIYF.

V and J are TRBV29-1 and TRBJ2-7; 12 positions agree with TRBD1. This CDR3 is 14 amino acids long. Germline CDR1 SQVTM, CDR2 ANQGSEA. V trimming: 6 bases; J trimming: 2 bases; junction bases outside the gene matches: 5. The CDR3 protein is CSVTWDRGPYEQYF. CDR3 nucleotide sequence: TGCAGCGTAACCTGGGACAGGGGGCCCTACGAGCAGTACTTC.

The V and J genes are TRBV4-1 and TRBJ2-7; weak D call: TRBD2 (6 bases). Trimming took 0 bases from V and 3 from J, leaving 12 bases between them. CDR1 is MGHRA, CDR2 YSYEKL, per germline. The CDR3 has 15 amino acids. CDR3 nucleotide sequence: TGCGCCAGCAGCCAAGAGGGAGGACGGATCTACGAGCAGTACTTC. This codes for CASSQEGGRIYEQYF.

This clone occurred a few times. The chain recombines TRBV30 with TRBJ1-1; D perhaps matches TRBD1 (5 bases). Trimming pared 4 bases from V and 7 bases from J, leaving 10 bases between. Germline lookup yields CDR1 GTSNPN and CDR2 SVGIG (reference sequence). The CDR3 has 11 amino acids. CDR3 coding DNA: TGTGCCTGGACGAGACAGTATGAAGCTTTCTTT. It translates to CAWTRQYEAFF.

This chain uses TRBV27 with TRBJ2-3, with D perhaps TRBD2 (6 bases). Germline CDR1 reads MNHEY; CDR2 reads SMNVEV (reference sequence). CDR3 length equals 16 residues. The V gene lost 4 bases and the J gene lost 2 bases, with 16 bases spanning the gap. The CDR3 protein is CASSSPAEGLTDTQYF. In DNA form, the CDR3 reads TGTGCCAGCAGTTCCCCAGCGGAGGGGCTCACAGATACGCAGTATTTT.

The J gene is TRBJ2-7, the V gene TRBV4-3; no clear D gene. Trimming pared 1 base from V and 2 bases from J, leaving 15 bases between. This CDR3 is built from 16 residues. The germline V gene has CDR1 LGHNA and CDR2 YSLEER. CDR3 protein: CASSQGTSSATYEQYF. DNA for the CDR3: TGCGCCAGCAGCCAAGGGACCAGCAGTGCCACCTACGAGCAGTACTTC.

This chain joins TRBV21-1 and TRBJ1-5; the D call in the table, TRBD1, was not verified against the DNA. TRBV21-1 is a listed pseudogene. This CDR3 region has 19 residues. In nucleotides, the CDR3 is TGTGCCAGCAGCAAAGGTAGACAGGCGGAACCCAATAGCAATCAGCCCCAGCATTTT. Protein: CASSKGRQAEPNSNQPQHF.

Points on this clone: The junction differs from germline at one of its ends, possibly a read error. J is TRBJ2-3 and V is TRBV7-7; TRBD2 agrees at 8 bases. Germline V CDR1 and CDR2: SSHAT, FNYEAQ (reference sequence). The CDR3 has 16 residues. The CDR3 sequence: CASSLERTGGVDTQYF. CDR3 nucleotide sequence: TGTGCTAGCAGCTTAGAACGGACGGGAGGGGTAGATACGCAGTATTTT.

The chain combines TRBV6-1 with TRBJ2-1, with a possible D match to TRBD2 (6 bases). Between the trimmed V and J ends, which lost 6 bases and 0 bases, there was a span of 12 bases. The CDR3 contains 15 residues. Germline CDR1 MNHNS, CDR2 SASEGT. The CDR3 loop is CASRVDYHSYNEQFF. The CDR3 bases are TGTGCCAGCAGGGTGGACTACCACTCCTACAATGAGCAGTTCTTC.

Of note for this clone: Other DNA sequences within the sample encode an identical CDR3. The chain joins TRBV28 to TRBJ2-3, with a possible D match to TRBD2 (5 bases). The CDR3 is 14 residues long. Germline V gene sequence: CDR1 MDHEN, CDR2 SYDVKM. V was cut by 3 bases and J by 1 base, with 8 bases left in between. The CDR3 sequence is CASSFAGGTDTQYF. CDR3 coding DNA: TGTGCCAGCAGTTTTGCCGGGGGCACAGATACGCAGTATTTT.

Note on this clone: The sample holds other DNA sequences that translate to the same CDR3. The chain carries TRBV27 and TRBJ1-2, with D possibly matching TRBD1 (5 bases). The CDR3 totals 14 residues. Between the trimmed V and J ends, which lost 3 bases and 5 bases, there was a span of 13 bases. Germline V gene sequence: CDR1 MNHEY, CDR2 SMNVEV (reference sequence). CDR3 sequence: CASSLQGSGYGYTF. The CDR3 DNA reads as TGTGCCAGCAGTTTGCAGGGCTCTGGGTATGGCTACACCTTC.

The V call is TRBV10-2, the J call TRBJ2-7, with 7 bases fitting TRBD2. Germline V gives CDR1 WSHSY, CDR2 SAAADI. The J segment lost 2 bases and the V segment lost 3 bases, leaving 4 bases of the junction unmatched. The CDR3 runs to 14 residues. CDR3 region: CASSDASGAYEQYF. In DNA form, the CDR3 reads TGCGCCAGCAGTGACGCTAGCGGAGCCTACGAGCAGTACTTC.

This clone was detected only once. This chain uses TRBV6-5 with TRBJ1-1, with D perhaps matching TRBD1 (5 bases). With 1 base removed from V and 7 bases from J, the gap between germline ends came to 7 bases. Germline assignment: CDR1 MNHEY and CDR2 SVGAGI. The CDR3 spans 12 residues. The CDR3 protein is CASSYFRGEAFF. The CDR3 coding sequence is TGTGCCAGCAGTTACTTTAGGGGTGAAGCTTTCTTT.

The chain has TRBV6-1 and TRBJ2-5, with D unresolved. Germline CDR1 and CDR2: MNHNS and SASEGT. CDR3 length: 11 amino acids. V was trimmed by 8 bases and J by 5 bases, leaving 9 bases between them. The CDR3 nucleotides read TGTGCCAGCCGAGAAGGGGAGACCCAGTACTTC. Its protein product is CASREGETQYF.

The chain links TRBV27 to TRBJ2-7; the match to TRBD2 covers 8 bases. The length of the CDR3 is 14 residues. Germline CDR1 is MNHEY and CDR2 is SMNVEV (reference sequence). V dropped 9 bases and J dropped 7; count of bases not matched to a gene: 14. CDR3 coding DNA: TGTGCCAGTCGCACCAGGCTAGCGGGTGGTGAGCAGTACTTC. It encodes CASRTRLAGGEQYF.

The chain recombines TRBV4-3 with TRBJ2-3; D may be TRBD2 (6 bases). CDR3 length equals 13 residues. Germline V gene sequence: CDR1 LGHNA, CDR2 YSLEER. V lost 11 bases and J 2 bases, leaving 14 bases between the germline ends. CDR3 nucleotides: TGCGCCTGGGGGGTAGCGGACACAGATACGCAGTATTTT. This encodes CAWGVADTDTQYF.

The CDR3 sequence: CASSLVGGGNIQYF. DNA of the CDR3: TGTGCCAGCAGTTTAGTCGGAGGGGGAAACATTCAGTACTTC. The rearrangement links TRBV28 to TRBJ2-4; either TRBD1 or TRBD2 may supply D (6 bases each). The CDR3 contains 14 residues. In germline, CDR1 is MDHEN, CDR2 SYDVKM. V was trimmed by 2 bases and J by 6 bases, leaving 11 bases between them. Full variable domain (remainder filled in from reference TRBV28 and TRBJ2-4): DVKVTQSSRYLVKRTGEKVFLECVQDMDHENMFWYRQDPGLGLRLIYFSYDVKMKEKGDIPEGYSVSREKKERFSLILESASTNQTSMYLCASSLVGGGNIQYFGAGTRLSVL.

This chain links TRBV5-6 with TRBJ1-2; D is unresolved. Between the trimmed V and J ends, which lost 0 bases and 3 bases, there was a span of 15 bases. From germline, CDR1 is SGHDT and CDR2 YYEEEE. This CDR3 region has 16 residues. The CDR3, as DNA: TGTGCCAGCAGCTTGGCCGGAAACGAGGGTCACTATGGCTACACCTTC. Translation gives CASSLAGNEGHYGYTF.

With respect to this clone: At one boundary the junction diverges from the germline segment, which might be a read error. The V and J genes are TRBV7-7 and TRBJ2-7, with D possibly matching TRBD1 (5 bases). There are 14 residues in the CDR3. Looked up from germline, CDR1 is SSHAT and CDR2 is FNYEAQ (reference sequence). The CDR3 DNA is TGTGCTAGCAGCTTAGTACCAGGGACCTACGAGCAGTACTTC. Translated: CASSLVPGTYEQYF.

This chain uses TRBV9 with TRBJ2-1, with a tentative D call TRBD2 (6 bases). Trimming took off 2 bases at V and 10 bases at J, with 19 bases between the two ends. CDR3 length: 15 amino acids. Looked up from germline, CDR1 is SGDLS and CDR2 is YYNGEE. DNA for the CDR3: TGTGCCAGCAGCGTCCCCCCCCCGGGAGAATGGGAGCAGTTCTTC. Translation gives CASSVPPPGEWEQFF.

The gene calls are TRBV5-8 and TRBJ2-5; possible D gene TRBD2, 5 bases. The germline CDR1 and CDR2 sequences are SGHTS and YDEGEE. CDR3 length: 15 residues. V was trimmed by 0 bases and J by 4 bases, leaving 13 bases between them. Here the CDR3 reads CASSLVASKGETQYF. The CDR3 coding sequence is TGTGCCAGCAGCTTGGTCGCTAGCAAGGGAGAGACCCAGTACTTC.

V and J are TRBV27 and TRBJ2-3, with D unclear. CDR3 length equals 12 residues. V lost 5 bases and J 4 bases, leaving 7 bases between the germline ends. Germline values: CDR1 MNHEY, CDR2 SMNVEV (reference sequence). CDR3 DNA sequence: TGTGCCAGCAGTCCATACCCAGATACGCAGTATTTT. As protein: CASSPYPDTQYF.

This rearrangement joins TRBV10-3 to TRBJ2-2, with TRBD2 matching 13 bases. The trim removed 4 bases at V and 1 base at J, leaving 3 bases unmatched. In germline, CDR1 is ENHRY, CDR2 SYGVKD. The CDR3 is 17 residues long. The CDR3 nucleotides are TGTGCCATCAGTGGGGGACTAGCGGGACAGAACACCGGGGAGCTGTTTTTT. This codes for CAISGGLAGQNTGELFF.

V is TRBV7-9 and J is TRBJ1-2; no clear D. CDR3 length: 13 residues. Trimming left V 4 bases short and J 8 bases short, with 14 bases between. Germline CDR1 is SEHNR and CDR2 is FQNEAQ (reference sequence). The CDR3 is CASSSEALEGYTF. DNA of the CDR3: TGTGCCAGCAGCTCGGAGGCCCTGGAGGGCTACACCTTC.

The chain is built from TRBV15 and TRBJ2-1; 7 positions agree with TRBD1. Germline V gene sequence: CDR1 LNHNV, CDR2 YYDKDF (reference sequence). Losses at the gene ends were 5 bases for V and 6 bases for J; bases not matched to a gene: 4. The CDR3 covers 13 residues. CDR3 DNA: TGTGCCACCAGCTACAGGGGTCCCAATGAGCAGTTCTTC. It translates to CATSYRGPNEQFF.